The 2 T cell receptor beta chains given below trace back to one sample, sequenced in a study of blood T cell repertoires in COVID-19. Sequenced by immunoSEQ multiplex PCR; TCRdb stores in-frame clones only, minus some. The table has around 300,000 clones, around 90% seen once. The sample consisted of PBMCs or T cells enriched from blood (not recorded which). The source is a young man who had recovered from COVID-19.

This rearrangement joins TRBV3-1 (or the pseudogene TRBV3-2) to TRBJ2-3; 8 bases match TRBD2. The CDR3 totals 15 residues. Germline V gives CDR1 LGHDT, CDR2 YNNKEL (reference sequence). The ends lost 5 bases at V and 4 bases at J; junction bases unmatched: 8. CDR3 in amino acids: CASSLTGGQADTQYF. The CDR3 DNA reads TGTGCCAGCAGCTTGACGGGGGGGCAGGCAGATACGCAGTATTTT.

J is TRBJ2-3 and V is TRBV10-1; 7 bases agree with TRBD2. V trimming: 6 bases; J trimming: 2 bases; junction bases outside the gene matches: 8. Looked up from germline, CDR1 is WNHNN and CDR2 is SYGVQD (reference sequence). The CDR3 runs to 15 residues. The CDR3 DNA reads TGCGCCAGCAGGCGGCTAGCGGACCCCACAGATACGCAGTATTTT. It yields the protein CASRRLADPTDTQYF.